This TCR beta chain is from a study of shared clonotypes between healthy human individuals. Assay: immunoSEQ multiplex PCR; the TCRdb copy retains only in-frame clones and omits some. Among about 2.4 million clones, more than 85% were seen once, and the ten largest hold 0.36%. The CDR3 loop spans 13 amino acids. V was pared by 3 bases and J by 7 bases, with 10 bases between. Per the germline V gene, CDR1 is KGHSH and CDR2 is LQKENI. Details on this clone: This same CDR3 is encoded by further DNA sequences in the sample.

This TCR was sampled from a man between 18 and 35 years old in good health. Some clones in this sample may be carry-over from other donors' samples. The sequencing input was naive CD4+ T cells from PBMCs. Subset: CD45RA+ positively selected. The V call is TRBV18, the J call TRBJ1-5; no definite D call. The CDR3 nucleotides read TGTGCCAGCTCACCCTCCTCGGGACAGCCCCAGCATTTT. Its protein is CASSPSSGQPQHF.